A single sample is the source of the 12 T cell receptor beta chains below, sequenced in a study of blood T cell repertoires in COVID-19. This table comes from immunoSEQ multiplex PCR, and its TCRdb copy is limited to in-frame clones, with some not included. The sample has tens of thousands of clones; more than 85% are singletons. Source material: peripheral blood. These receptor sequences come from a human donor in a cohort sampled during active COVID-19. The donor label of this sample is uncertain.

The V gene is TRBV30, the J gene TRBJ2-3; TRBD2 matches at 7 bases. V was clipped by 7 bases and J by 0 bases; unmatched bases: 4. The CDR3 runs to 13 residues. Germline values: CDR1 GTSNPN, CDR2 SVGIG (reference sequence). CDR3 amino acids: CAFGGESTDTQYF. The CDR3 DNA reads as TGTGCCTTTGGGGGGGAGAGCACAGATACGCAGTATTTT.

The chain recombines TRBV24-1 with TRBJ1-5; 9 nucleotides agree with TRBD1. The CDR3 spans 16 residues. Looked up from germline, CDR1 is KGHDR and CDR2 is SFDVKD. V was pared by 2 bases and J by 8 bases, with 9 bases of the junction left unmatched. The CDR3 bases are TGTGCCACCAGTGATTCCCTTACAGGGGGCGGGAAGCCCCAGCATTTT. It is translated as CATSDSLTGGGKPQHF.

V usage is TRBV6-5 and J usage is TRBJ1-2; tentative D call: TRBD1 (5 bases). Between the trimmed V and J ends, which lost 7 bases and 8 bases, there was a span of 23 bases. This CDR3 is 15 amino acids long. The germline V gene has CDR1 MNHEY and CDR2 SVGAGI. CDR3 in DNA: TGTGCCAGCACCCAGGGTTCCGCCGGGGGACGAGGCTACACCTTC. Its protein is CASTQGSAGGRGYTF.

The V and J genes are TRBV11-2 and TRBJ1-1; 7 bases line up with TRBD1. This CDR3 has 16 residues. V trimming: 5 bases; J trimming: 6 bases; junction bases outside the gene matches: 15. From germline, CDR1 is SGHAT and CDR2 FQNNGV. This CDR3 reads CASSPNRGDGLSEAFF. The CDR3, as DNA: TGTGCCAGCAGCCCCAACAGGGGCGACGGTTTATCTGAAGCTTTCTTT.

The chain couples TRBV5-4 to TRBJ1-1; no reliable D call. Germline values: CDR1 SGHNT, CDR2 YYREEE (reference sequence). V lost 2 bases and J 1 base, leaving 6 bases between the germline ends. The CDR3 consists of 13 residues. The CDR3 nucleotides read TGTGCCAGCAGCTTTACAGAGAACACTGAAGCTTTCTTT. This encodes CASSFTENTEAFF.

The V and J genes are TRBV2 and TRBJ1-6, with a weak D call TRBD1 (5 bases). The CDR3 sequence is 13 residues long. Germline values: CDR1 SNHLY, CDR2 FYNNEI. With 6 bases removed from V and 7 bases from J, the gap between germline ends came to 10 bases. CDR3 DNA sequence: TGTGCCAGCAGGCGGGGGTTGAATTCACCCCTCCACTTT. Translation: CASRRGLNSPLHF.

Here the CDR3 DNA reads TGTGCCAGCAGCTTAGGGGGTATAAATCAGCCCCAGCATTTT. This gives the protein CASSLGGINQPQHF. V is TRBV5-8 and J is TRBJ1-5; the D gene is possibly TRBD1 (6 bases). The CDR3 sequence is 14 residues long. Germline assignment: CDR1 SGHTS and CDR2 YDEGEE. The V end lost 2 bases, the J end lost 4 bases, and 10 bases lay between the germline ends.

Here the CDR3 DNA reads TGTGCCAGCAGCTTCGGCGGCTTACAAGACTACAATGAGCAGTTCTTC. Translating it yields CASSFGGLQDYNEQFF. This chain joins TRBV11-2 and TRBJ2-1; D is unresolved. With 3 bases removed from V and 3 bases from J, the gap between germline ends came to 15 bases. This CDR3 contains 16 residues. Germline CDR1 is SGHAT and CDR2 is FQNNGV.

J is TRBJ2-3 and V is TRBV11-3, with 10 positions matching TRBD1. This CDR3 spans 15 amino acids. V shed 5 bases, J shed 7 bases, and the junction held 9 bases outside the gene matches. Germline V gives CDR1 SGHNT, CDR2 YENEEA. The CDR3 reads CASSRRTGGMNTQYF. The CDR3, as DNA: TGTGCCAGCAGCCGGCGGACAGGGGGAATGAATACGCAGTATTTT.

This chain connects TRBV11-3 to TRBJ2-1; D is unresolved. V lost 1 base, J lost 7 bases, and 8 bases lay in between. The germline gives CDR1 SGHNT, CDR2 YENEEA. This CDR3 region has 13 residues. The CDR3: CASSLGGTNEQFF. The CDR3 DNA reads TGTGCCAGCAGCTTAGGCGGTACGAATGAGCAGTTCTTC.

This chain connects TRBV27 to TRBJ2-2; 10 bases match TRBD1. The CDR3 has 16 residues. Germline loops: CDR1 MNHEY, CDR2 SMNVEV (reference sequence). After removal of 5 bases from V and 4 bases from J, the junction contained 7 bases not matched to a gene. CDR3 loop: CASSHRQGARTGELFF. CDR3 coding DNA: TGTGCCAGCAGTCATCGACAGGGGGCGCGCACCGGGGAGCTGTTTTTT.

Written as DNA, the CDR3 is TGTGCCAGCAGCTTCTACAGGGGCGAAGCTTTCTTT. Its protein product is CASSFYRGEAFF. The chain uses TRBV7-9 and TRBJ1-1; 7 bases line up with TRBD1. The V gene end was trimmed by 3 bases and the J gene end by 8 bases; junction bases not matched to a gene: 3. The CDR3 length is 12 residues. The V gene's germline CDR1 is SEHNR and CDR2 FQNEAQ (reference sequence).